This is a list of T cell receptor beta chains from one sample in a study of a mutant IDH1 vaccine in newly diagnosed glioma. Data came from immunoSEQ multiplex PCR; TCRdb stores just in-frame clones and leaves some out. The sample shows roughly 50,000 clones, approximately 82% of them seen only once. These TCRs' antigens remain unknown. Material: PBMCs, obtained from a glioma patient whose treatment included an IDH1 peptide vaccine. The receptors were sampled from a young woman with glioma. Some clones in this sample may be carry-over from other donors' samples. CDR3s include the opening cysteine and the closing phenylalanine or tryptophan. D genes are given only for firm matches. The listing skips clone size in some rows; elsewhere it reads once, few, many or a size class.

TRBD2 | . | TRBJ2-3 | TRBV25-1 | CASQPGTSGSTDTQYF | TGTGCCTCTCAGCCCGGGACTAGCGGTAGCACAGATACGCAGTATTTT
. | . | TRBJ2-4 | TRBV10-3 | CAIRSSLAKNIQYF | TGTGCCATCAGGTCGTCACTAGCCAAAAACATTCAGTACTTC
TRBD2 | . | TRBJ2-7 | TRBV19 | CASSTPGLAKGYEQYF | TGTGCCAGTAGTACCCCAGGACTAGCGAAGGGATACGAGCAGTACTTC
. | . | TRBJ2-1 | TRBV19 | CASSSQVTISYNEQFF | TGTGCCAGTAGTTCCCAGGTTACTATTTCCTACAATGAGCAGTTCTTC
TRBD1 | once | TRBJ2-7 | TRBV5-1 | CASSTRTGLSYEQYF | TGCGCCAGCAGCACCCGGACAGGGCTTTCCTACGAGCAGTACTTC
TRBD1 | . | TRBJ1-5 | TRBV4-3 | CASSQALGQSNQPQHF | TGCGCCAGCAGCCAAGCCCTGGGACAGTCGAATCAGCCCCAGCATTTT
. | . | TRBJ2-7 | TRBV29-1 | CSVGATYEQYF | TGCAGCGTTGGGGCCACCTACGAGCAGTACTTC
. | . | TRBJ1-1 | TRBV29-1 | CSAGHSNTEAFF | TGCAGCGCCGGACACTCGAACACTGAAGCTTTCTTT
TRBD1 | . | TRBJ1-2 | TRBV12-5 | CASGSGTGPHYGYTF | TGTGCTAGTGGCTCCGGGACAGGACCTCATTATGGCTACACCTTC
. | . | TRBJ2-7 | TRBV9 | CASSVGAESYEQYF | TGTGCCAGCAGCGTAGGGGCAGAGTCCTACGAGCAGTACTTC
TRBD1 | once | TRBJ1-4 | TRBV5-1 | CASSLWTGRFEKLFF | TGCGCCAGCAGCTTGTGGACAGGGAGGTTCGAAAAACTGTTTTTT
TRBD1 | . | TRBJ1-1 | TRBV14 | CASSQDRAYTEAFF | TGTGCCAGCAGCCAGGACAGGGCCTACACTGAAGCTTTCTTT
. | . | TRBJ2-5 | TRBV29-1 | CSVVVVGATIETQYF | TGCAGCGTTGTGGTTGTGGGAGCCACAATCGAGACCCAGTACTTC
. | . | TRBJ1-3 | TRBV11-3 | CASSLKGRSSGNTIYF | TGTGCCAGCAGCCTGAAGGGACGGTCCTCTGGAAACACCATATATTTT
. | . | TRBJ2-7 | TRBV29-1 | CSVAETGTYEQYF | TGCAGCGTTGCGGAGACAGGGACTTACGAGCAGTACTTC
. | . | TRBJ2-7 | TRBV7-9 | CASSFQGSEQYF | TGTGCCAGCAGCTTTCAGGGGAGCGAGCAGTACTTC
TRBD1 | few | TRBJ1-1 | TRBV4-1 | CASTGQLGEAFF | TGCGCCAGCACGGGACAGCTGGGGGAAGCTTTCTTT
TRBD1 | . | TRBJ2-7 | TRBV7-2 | CASSVTGGHEQYF | TGTGCCAGCAGCGTAACAGGGGGGCACGAGCAGTACTTC
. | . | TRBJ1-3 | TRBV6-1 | CASSEGRGGLGNTIYF | TGTGCCAGCAGTGAGGGCCGCGGGGGGCTAGGAAACACCATATATTTT
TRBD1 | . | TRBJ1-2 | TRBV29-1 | CSVNEQGAHDGYTF | TGCAGCGTTAACGAACAGGGGGCCCATGACGGCTACACCTTC
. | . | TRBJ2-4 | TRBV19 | CASSVRDSRRGAIQYF | TGTGCCAGTAGTGTTAGGGACTCTCGCAGAGGGGCCATTCAGTACTTC
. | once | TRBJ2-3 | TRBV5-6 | CASSFRGPSTDTQYF | TGTGCCAGCAGCTTCAGGGGACCTAGCACAGATACGCAGTATTTT
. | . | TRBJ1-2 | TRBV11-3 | CASSLETTDYGYTF | TGTGCCAGCAGTTTGGAGACAACGGACTATGGCTACACCTTC
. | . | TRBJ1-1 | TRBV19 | CASSIDVSTGEAFF | TGTGCCAGTAGTATAGACGTGTCGACAGGTGAAGCTTTCTTT
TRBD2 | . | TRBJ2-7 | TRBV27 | CASSFMAGGSAVQYF | TGTGCCAGCAGTTTTATGGCGGGGGGGTCCGCTGTGCAGTACTTC
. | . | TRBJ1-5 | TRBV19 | CASSIRGDGQPQHF | TGTGCCAGTAGTATCCGCGGAGACGGTCAGCCCCAGCATTTT
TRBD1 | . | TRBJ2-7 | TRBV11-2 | CASSAVTGGYEQYF | TGTGCCAGCAGCGCGGTGACAGGGGGGTACGAGCAGTACTTC
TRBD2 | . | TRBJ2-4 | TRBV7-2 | CASSLGVAGTAKNIQYF | TGTGCCAGCAGCTTAGGAGTAGCGGGTACAGCCAAAAACATTCAGTACTTC
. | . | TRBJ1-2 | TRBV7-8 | CASSLAGNSYGYTF | TGTGCCAGCAGCTTAGCGGGCAACAGCTATGGCTACACCTTC
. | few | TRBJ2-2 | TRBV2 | CASSERAQRGNTGELFF | TGTGCCAGCAGTGAGAGGGCCCAACGGGGGAACACCGGGGAGCTGTTTTTT
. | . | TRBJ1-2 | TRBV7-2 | CASSLARQIYGYTF | TGTGCCAGCAGCTTAGCCCGACAGATCTATGGCTACACCTTC
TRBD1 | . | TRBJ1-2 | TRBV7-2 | CASSLGTGGIGYTF | TGTGCCAGCAGCTTAGGGACAGGGGGCATTGGCTACACCTTC
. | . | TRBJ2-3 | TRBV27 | CASIRADTQYF | TGTGCCAGCATTAGAGCAGATACGCAGTATTTT
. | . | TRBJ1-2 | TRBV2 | CASNPLLNYGYTF | TGTGCCAGCAATCCGCTACTTAACTATGGCTACACCTTC
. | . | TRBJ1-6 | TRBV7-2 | CASSLDGIPPLHF | TGTGCCAGCAGCTTAGACGGTATTCCACCCCTCCACTTT
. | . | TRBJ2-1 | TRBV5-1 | CASSLTASSYNEQFF | TGCGCCAGCAGCTTGACGGCCAGCTCCTACAATGAGCAGTTCTTC
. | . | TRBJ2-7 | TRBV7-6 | CASSQRLGLYSYEQYF | TGTGCCAGCAGCCAGAGGCTGGGTTTATACTCCTACGAGCAGTACTTC
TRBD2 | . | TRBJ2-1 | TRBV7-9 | CASSETSGDYNEQFF | TGTGCCAGCAGTGAAACTAGCGGCGATTACAATGAGCAGTTCTTC
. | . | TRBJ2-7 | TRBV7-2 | CASSLAQVSYEQYF | TGTGCCAGCAGCTTAGCGCAGGTTTCCTACGAGCAGTACTTC
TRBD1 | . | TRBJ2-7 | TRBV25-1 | CASSGGSGTGPYEQYF | TGTGCCAGCAGTGGAGGATCCGGGACAGGACCCTACGAGCAGTACTTC
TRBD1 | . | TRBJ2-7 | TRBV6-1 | CASSYRDRGGYEQYF | TGTGCCAGCAGCTACCGGGACAGGGGGGGCTACGAGCAGTACTTC
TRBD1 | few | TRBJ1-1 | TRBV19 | CASSIMDRAEAFF | TGTGCCAGTAGTATAATGGACAGGGCGGAAGCTTTCTTT
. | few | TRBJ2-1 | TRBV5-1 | CVSSLATYNEQFF | TGCGTCAGCAGCTTGGCCACGTACAATGAGCAGTTCTTC
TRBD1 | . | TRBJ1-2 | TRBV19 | CASIAGGIDYGYTF | TGTGCCAGTATTGCAGGGGGCATTGACTATGGCTACACCTTC
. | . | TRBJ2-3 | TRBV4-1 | CASSQGDTQYF | TGCGCCAGCAGCCAAGGGGATACGCAGTATTTT
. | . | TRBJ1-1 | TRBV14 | CASSQRTANTEAFF | TGTGCCAGCAGCCAGAGGACAGCAAACACTGAAGCTTTCTTT
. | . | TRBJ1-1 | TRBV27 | CASSFYSGANTEAFF | TGTGCCAGCAGTTTTTATTCAGGGGCGAACACTGAAGCTTTCTTT
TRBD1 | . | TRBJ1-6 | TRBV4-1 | CASSLVTGEGDSPLHF | TGCGCCAGCAGCCTAGTGACAGGGGAGGGAGATTCACCCCTCCACTTT
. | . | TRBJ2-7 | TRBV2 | CASKGGVNEQYF | TGTGCCAGCAAAGGGGGAGTCAACGAGCAGTACTTC
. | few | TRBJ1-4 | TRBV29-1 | CSVEIGRREKLFF | TGCAGCGTTGAGATCGGGCGGAGGGAAAAACTGTTTTTT
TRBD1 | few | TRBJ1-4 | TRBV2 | CASSDRTGRMFF | TGTGCCAGCAGCGACAGGACAGGGAGGATGTTTTTT
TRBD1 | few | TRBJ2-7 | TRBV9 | CASSERTGTSYEQYF | TGTGCCAGCAGCGAACGGACAGGGACCTCCTACGAGCAGTACTTC
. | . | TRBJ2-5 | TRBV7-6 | CASSGGHETQYF | TGTGCCAGCTCCGGGGGCCACGAGACCCAGTACTTC
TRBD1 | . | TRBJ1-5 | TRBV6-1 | CASSEFDRASNQPQHF | TGTGCCAGCAGTGAATTCGACAGGGCTAGCAATCAGCCCCAGCATTTT
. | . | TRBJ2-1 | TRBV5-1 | CASSLAVSRSYNEQFF | TGCGCCAGCAGCTTGGCGGTCTCACGCTCCTACAATGAGCAGTTCTTC
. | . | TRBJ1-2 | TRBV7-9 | CASSLYLQTNNYGYTF | TGTGCCAGCAGCCTCTACCTTCAGACGAATAACTATGGCTACACCTTC
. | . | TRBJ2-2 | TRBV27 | CASSYPGELFF | TGTGCCAGCAGTTATCCCGGGGAGCTGTTTTTT